Below, one T cell receptor (beta chain) is given with its context. This sample is part of a study of blood T cell repertoires in COVID-19. Across the whole study: Material from acute and convalescent COVID-19 was sourced from the United States, Italy and Spain. Sources were T cells, B-cell-depleted T cells, or PBMCs; the material itself was cDNA or gDNA.

Germline CDR1 KGHSH, CDR2 LQKENI. Trimming took off 5 bases at V and 4 bases at J, with 11 bases between the two ends. The CDR3 is 14 residues long. As originally analysed: Cell counts per sample came from amplifying reference gene primers. Sequenced by immunoSEQ multiplex PCR; TCRdb stores in-frame clones only, minus some. The V and J calls and the clone size are those of that table, but D and trimming were determined from the DNA. The table lists hundreds of thousands of clones, approximately 89% of them singletons. The J gene is TRBJ1-4, the V gene TRBV18; no clear D gene. The clonotype originates from a woman aged 50 to 60 who had recovered from COVID-19. The sequenced sample was peripheral blood. The CDR3 sequence: CASSDQRINEKLFF. As DNA, the CDR3 is TGTGCCAGCTCAGATCAGAGGATTAATGAAAAACTGTTTTTT.